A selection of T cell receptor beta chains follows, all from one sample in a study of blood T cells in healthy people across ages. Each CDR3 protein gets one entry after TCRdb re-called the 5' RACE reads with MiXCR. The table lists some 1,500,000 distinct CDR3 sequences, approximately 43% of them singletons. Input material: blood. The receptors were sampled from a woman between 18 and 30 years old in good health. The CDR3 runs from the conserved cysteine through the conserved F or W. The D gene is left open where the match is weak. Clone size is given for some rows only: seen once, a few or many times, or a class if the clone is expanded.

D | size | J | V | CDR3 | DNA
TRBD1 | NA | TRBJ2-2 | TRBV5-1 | CASSLQGQANTGELFF | TGCGCCAGCAGCTTACAGGGACAGGCCAACACCGGGGAGCTGTTTTTT
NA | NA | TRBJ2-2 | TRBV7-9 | CASSDLGGTGELFF | TGTGCCAGCAGTGACCTAGGAGGCACCGGGGAGCTGTTTTTT
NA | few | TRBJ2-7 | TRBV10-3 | CAISERLLGSYEQYF | TGTGCCATCAGTGAGAGGCTCCTGGGCTCCTACGAGCAGTACTTC
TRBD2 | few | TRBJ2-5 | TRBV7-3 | CASSPLAGVLETQYF | TGTGCCAGCAGCCCTCTAGCGGGAGTGTTGGAGACCCAGTACTTC
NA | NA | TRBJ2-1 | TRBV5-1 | CASTVAAETYNEQFF | TGCGCCAGCACCGTAGCGGCGGAGACCTACAATGAGCAGTTCTTC
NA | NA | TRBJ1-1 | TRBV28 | CASSQPKGRSNTEAFF | TGTGCCAGCAGTCAACCTAAGGGGCGCTCGAACACTGAAGCTTTCTTT
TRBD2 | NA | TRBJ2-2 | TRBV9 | CASSTPSGRAVMNTGELFF | TGTGCCAGCAGCACCCCTAGCGGGAGGGCCGTAATGAACACCGGGGAGCTGTTTTTT
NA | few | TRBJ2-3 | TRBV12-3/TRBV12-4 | CASSLYGVGADTQYF | TGTGCCAGCAGTTTATATGGGGTAGGGGCAGATACGCAGTATTTT
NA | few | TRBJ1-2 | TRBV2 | CASSEARQGNGYTF | TGTGCCAGCAGTGAAGCGCGTCAGGGAAATGGCTACACCTTC
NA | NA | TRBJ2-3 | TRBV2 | CASSESHTYTDTQYF | TGTGCCAGCAGTGAAAGTCACACCTACACAGATACGCAGTATTTT
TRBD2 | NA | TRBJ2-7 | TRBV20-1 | CSVKSGGGTGEQYF | TGCAGCGTGAAAAGCGGCGGGGGTACGGGTGAGCAGTACTTC
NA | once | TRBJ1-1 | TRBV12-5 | CASGLLPETEAFF | TGTGCTAGTGGTTTGCTCCCGGAGACTGAAGCTTTCTTT
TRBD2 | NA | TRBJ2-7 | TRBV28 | CASGPSGSNHEQYF | TGTGCCAGCGGTCCTAGCGGGAGCAACCACGAGCAGTACTTC
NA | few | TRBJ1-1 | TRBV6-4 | CASGKLSPDTAFF | TGTGCCAGCGGAAAATTATCCCCGGACACAGCTTTCTTT
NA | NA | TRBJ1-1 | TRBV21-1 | CASSAQPGGTEAFF | TGTGCCAGCAGCGCACAGCCCGGGGGCACTGAAGCTTTCTTT
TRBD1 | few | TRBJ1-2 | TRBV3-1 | CASSFWTGLLSDYGYTF | TGTGCCAGCAGCTTCTGGACAGGTCTCTTATCGGACTATGGCTACACCTTC
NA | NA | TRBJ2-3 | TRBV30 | CAWESGHGTDTQYF | TGTGCCTGGGAGTCAGGACACGGCACAGATACGCAGTATTTT
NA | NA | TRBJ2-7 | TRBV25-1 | CASSDRLSPPYNEQYF | TGTGCCAGCAGTGACCGGCTCAGTCCCCCTTACAATGAGCAGTACTTC
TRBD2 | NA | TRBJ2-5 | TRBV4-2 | CASSQDGLARQETQYF | TGTGCCAGCAGCCAAGACGGACTAGCAAGGCAAGAGACCCAGTACTTC
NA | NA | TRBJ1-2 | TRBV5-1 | CASREDSQDGYTF | TGCGCCAGCAGAGAGGACAGCCAGGATGGCTACACCTTC
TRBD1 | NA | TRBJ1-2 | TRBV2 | CASSELRDRGQGYTF | TGTGCCAGCAGTGAACTTAGGGACAGGGGGCAGGGCTACACCTTC
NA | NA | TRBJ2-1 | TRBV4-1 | CASSQVGGVSWDEQFF | TGCGCCAGCAGCCAAGTAGGGGGGGTTTCGTGGGATGAGCAGTTCTTC
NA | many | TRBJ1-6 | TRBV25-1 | CASSNGGRPPLHF | TGTGCCAGCAGTAATGGGGGACGGCCACCCCTCCACTTT
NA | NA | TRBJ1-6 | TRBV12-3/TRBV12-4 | CASSFVQGYNSPLHF | TGTGCCAGCAGTTTCGTGCAGGGGTATAATTCACCCCTCCACTTT
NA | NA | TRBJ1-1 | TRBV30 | CAWSSGGGFSEAFF | TGTGCCTGGAGCTCGGGGGGGGGATTCTCTGAAGCTTTCTTT
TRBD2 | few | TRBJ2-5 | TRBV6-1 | CASRGLAGETQYF | TGTGCCAGCAGGGGACTAGCAGGGGAGACCCAGTACTTC
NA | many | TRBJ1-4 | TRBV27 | CASSLNTRGGKLFF | TGTGCCAGCAGTCTCAACACCAGGGGAGGAAAACTGTTTTTT
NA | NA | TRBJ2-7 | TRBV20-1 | CSARDPLALRDIYEQYF | TGCAGTGCTAGAGACCCTCTCGCCCTCCGGGACATCTACGAGCAGTACTTC
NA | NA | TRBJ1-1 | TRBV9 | CASSERDSYTEAFF | TGTGCCAGCAGCGAACGGGATAGCTACACTGAAGCTTTCTTT
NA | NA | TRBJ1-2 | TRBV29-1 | CSVGMANYGYTF | TGCAGCGTCGGGATGGCTAACTATGGCTACACCTTC
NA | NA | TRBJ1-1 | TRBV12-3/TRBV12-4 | CASRPTGRRGSTEAFF | TGTGCCAGCAGGCCTACAGGGCGACGGGGGAGCACTGAAGCTTTCTTT
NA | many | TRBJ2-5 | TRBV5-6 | CASSGYSPETQYF | TGTGCCAGCAGCGGTTACAGTCCAGAGACCCAGTACTTC
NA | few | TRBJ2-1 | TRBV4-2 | CASSQDVAPRYNEQFF | TGTGCCAGCAGCCAAGACGTAGCCCCGCGCTACAATGAGCAGTTCTTC
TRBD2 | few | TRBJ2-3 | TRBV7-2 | CASSLRASGVYTDTQYF | TGTGCCAGCAGCTTACGAGCCAGCGGGGTATACACAGATACGCAGTATTTT
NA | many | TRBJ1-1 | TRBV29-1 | CSVGGLNTEAFF | TGCAGCGTGGGGGGATTGAACACTGAAGCTTTCTTT
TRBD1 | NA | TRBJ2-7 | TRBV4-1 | CASSQNSGTDYEQYF | TGCGCCAGCAGCCAGAATTCCGGGACAGACTACGAGCAGTACTTC
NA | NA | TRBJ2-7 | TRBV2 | CVSRASRPAYEQYF | TGTGTCAGCAGGGCATCTCGTCCAGCCTACGAGCAGTACTTC
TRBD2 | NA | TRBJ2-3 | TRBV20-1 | CGADWTSGVSTDTQYF | TGCGGTGCCGACTGGACTAGCGGGGTTAGCACAGATACGCAGTATTTT
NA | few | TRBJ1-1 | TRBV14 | CASTALQLNTEAFF | TGTGCCAGCACCGCCCTCCAGTTGAACACTGAAGCTTTCTTT
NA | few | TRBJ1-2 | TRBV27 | CASSFLGFYGYTF | TGTGCCAGCAGTTTCCTGGGGTTCTATGGCTACACCTTC
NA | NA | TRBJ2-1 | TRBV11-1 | CASSLGLGSPYNEQFF | TGTGCCAGCAGCTTAGGGCTAGGCTCCCCCTACAATGAGCAGTTCTTC
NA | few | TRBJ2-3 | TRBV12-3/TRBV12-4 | CASTFGYTDTQYF | TGTGCCAGCACCTTTGGGTACACAGATACGCAGTATTTT
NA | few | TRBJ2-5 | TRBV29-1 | CSVEDVREQYF | TGCAGCGTTGAAGATGTCCGGGAACAGTACTTC
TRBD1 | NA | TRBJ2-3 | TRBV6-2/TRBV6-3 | CASSYPGTGGTDTQYF | TGTGCCAGCAGTTACCCAGGGACAGGGGGCACAGATACGCAGTATTTT
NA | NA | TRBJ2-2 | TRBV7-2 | CASSSRDINTGELFF | TGTGCCAGCAGCTCCCGGGACATAAACACCGGGGAGCTGTTTTTT
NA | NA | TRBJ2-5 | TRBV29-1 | CSVDPPGFLETQYF | TGCAGCGTTGATCCCCCAGGGTTTCTGGAGACCCAGTACTTC
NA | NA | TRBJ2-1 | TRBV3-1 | CASSQVRAEYNEQFF | TGTGCCAGCAGCCAAGTACGAGCGGAGTACAATGAGCAGTTCTTC
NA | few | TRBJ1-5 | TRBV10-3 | CAISGQGNQPQHF | TGTGCCATCAGCGGGCAGGGTAATCAGCCCCAGCATTTT
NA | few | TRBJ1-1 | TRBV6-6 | CASSPGGWTEAFF | TGTGCCAGCAGTCCCGGGGGCTGGACTGAAGCTTTCTTT
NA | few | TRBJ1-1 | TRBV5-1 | CASSLVGVEEVAFF | TGCGCCAGCAGCTTGGTAGGTGTAGAAGAGGTAGCTTTCTTT
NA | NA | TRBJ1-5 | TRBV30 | CAWSSGGSNQPQHF | TGTGCCTGGAGTAGCGGGGGTAGCAATCAGCCCCAGCATTTT
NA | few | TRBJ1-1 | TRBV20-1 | CSARDMTENPEAFF | TGCAGTGCTAGAGATATGACCGAGAATCCTGAAGCTTTCTTT
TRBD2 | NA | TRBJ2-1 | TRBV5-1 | CASSSTSGSMNEQFF | TGCGCCAGCAGCTCAACTAGCGGGAGTATGAATGAGCAGTTCTTC
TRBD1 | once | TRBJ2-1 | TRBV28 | CAAQGDMSSYKEQFF | TGTGCCGCACAGGGGGACATGAGCTCCTACAAGGAGCAGTTCTTC
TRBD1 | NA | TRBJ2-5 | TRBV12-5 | CASGLGQGFDEQYF | TGTGCTAGTGGTTTGGGACAGGGGTTCGATGAGCAGTACTTC
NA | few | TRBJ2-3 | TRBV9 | CASSRDGASTDTQYF | TGTGCCAGCAGCCGCGACGGTGCTAGCACAGATACGCAGTATTTT
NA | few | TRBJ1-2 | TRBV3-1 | CASSQVEGIYGYTF | TGTGCCAGCAGCCAAGTGGAGGGTATCTATGGCTACACCTTC
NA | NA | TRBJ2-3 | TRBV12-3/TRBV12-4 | CASTKRGGIDTQYF | TGTGCCAGCACCAAAAGGGGGGGCATAGATACGCAGTATTTT
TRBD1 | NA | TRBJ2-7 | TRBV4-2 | CASSHPTGGNNEQYF | TGTGCCAGCAGCCATCCGACAGGGGGCAACAACGAGCAGTACTTC